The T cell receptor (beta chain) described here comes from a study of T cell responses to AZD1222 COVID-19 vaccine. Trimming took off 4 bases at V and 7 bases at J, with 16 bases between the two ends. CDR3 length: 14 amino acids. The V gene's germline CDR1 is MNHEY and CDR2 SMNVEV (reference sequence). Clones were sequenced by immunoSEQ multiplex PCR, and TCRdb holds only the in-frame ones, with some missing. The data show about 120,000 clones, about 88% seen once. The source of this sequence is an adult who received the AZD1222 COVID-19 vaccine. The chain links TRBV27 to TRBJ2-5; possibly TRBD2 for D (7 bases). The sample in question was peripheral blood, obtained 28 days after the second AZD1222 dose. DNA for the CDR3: TGTGCCAGCAGTTCGGGGGGCAGGGCGTTGACCCAGTACTTC. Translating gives CASSSGGRALTQYF.